The 22 T cell receptor beta chains reported below all come from one sample, sequenced in a study of beta chain features in type 1 diabetes (dated by TCRdb to 2017 to 2018). To prepare the library, the immunoSEQ multiplex PCR assay was applied. The High Capacity cDNA Reverse Transcription Kit was used to reverse transcribe all of the isolated RNA, meaning that expressed TCRB transcripts were what got sequenced. TCRdb provides this immuneACCESS table in a form limited to in-frame rearrangements. Some clones are lacking; in checked studies, under half of them reflect an unresolved V gene, and why the rest are absent is not known. The sample data list hundreds of thousands of clones, and more than 11% of these were observed just once. The ten largest make up about 0.034% of the sample. The material sequenced was naive CD4+ T cells from blood. The intended sense of this specimen's cell subset or site label: true naive CD4+ T cells. Receptors were obtained from a man in his thirties or forties in good health.

This clone was picked up a small number of times. The chain uses TRBV16 and TRBJ2-7; D unclear. With 1 base removed from V and 9 bases from J, the gap between germline ends came to 22 bases. Germline assignment: CDR1 KGHSY and CDR2 FQNENV. The CDR3 has 16 residues. CDR3 region: CASSQYQASLRASQYF. In nucleotides, the CDR3 is TGTGCCAGCAGCCAATACCAGGCCTCCCTACGAGCATCGCAGTACTTC.

This clone was counted a few times. The CDR3 sequence is CASRPTGTYGYTF. In nucleotides, the CDR3 is TGTGCCAGCAGGCCGACAGGGACCTATGGCTACACCTTC. J is TRBJ1-2 and V is TRBV7-2; 7 nucleotides align to TRBD1. The germline CDR1 and CDR2 sequences are SGHTA and FQGNSA. The V segment lost 6 bases and the J segment 4 bases; nucleotides outside the gene matches: 5. This CDR3 is built from 13 residues.

The V and J genes are TRBV30 and TRBJ2-7, with D perhaps TRBD1 or TRBD2 (6 bases each). V lost 3 bases to trimming and J lost 6 bases, with 12 bases between them. The CDR3 has 12 amino acids. The germline V gene has CDR1 GTSNPN and CDR2 SVGIG (reference sequence). The CDR3 DNA reads as TGTGCCTGGAGCACAGGGAGGTCCGAGCAGTACGTC. It translates to CAWSTGRSEQYV.

This clone was observed a few times. This sample also contains other DNA sequences that code for the same CDR3. The J gene is TRBJ1-5, the V gene TRBV30; D is unresolved. The length of the CDR3 is 13 residues. V gave up 0 bases and J gave up 2 bases, with 5 bases separating them. Looked up from germline, CDR1 is GTSNPN and CDR2 is SVGIG (reference sequence). The CDR3: CAWSVAGNQPQHF. The DNA for the CDR3 is TGTGCCTGGAGTGTTGCAGGCAATCAGCCCCAGCATTTT.

V and J are TRBV2 and TRBJ2-1; tentatively, D is TRBD2 (6 bases). V shed 8 bases and J shed 0 bases, with 8 bases lying between them. There are 13 residues in the CDR3. CDR1 is SNHLY and CDR2 is FYNNEI in the germline V gene. The CDR3 bases are TGTGCCAGCCGGGGGAGCTCCTACAATGAGCAGTTCTTC. Amino acids: CASRGSSYNEQFF.

CDR3 residues: CATSRDIPLGANVLTF. DNA of the CDR3: TGTGCCACCAGCAGAGATATACCGTTAGGGGCCAACGTCCTGACTTTC. The rearrangement uses TRBV15 and TRBJ2-6; D remains ambiguous. CDR1 and CDR2 (germline): LNHNV, YYDKDF (reference sequence). The CDR3 is 16 residues long. Deletions cut 0 bases from V and 4 bases from J, with 10 bases between.

The CDR3 protein is CAISLAGSRGSPLHF. CDR3 in DNA: TGTGCCATCAGTCTTGCCGGGTCCCGAGGCTCACCCCTCCACTTT. The chain uses TRBV10-3 and TRBJ1-6; D ambiguous. CDR3 length: 15 amino acids. With 5 bases removed from V and 10 bases from J, the gap between germline ends came to 18 bases. Germline V CDR1 and CDR2: ENHRY, SYGVKD.

This clone has only a few counts. The V gene is TRBV9, the J gene TRBJ2-1; D is perhaps TRBD2 (5 bases). The CDR3 covers 11 residues. V lost 4 bases, J lost 9 bases, and 8 bases lay in between. The germline V gene encodes CDR1 SGDLS and CDR2 YYNGEE. This chain's CDR3 is CASSRDGEQFF. The CDR3 DNA sequence: TGTGCCAGCAGCCGGGATGGTGAGCAGTTCTTC.

This clone has just a few counts. This sequence joins TRBV7-2 and TRBJ2-5; 13 positions match TRBD2. Germline-derived CDR1 and CDR2 are SGHTA and FQGNSA. The junction had 4 bases not matched to a gene; V was cut back by 1 base and J by 5 bases. CDR3 length equals 16 residues. In DNA, the CDR3 is TGTGCCAGCAGCTTAGGGGGACTAGCGGGATTCGAGACCCAGTACTTC. It is translated as CASSLGGLAGFETQYF.

This sequence joins TRBV30 and TRBJ2-7, with TRBD2 as a possible D gene (6 bases). This CDR3 is built from 14 residues. Trimming removed 0 bases at V and 7 bases at J, with 16 bases between. CDR1 is GTSNPN and CDR2 is SVGIG in the germline V gene (reference sequence). The CDR3, as DNA: TGTGCCTGGAGTGTCGGGGGATCGATAGGTGAGCAGTACGTC. It codes for CAWSVGGSIGEQYV.

About this clone itself: A read error may produce the germline difference seen at one junction end. The chain recombines TRBV15 with TRBJ1-1, with D tentatively TRBD1 (6 bases). The germline gives CDR1 LNHNV, CDR2 YYDKDF (reference sequence). CDR3 length: 12 amino acids. The CDR3 spells CATRSRGSEAFF. DNA of the CDR3: TGTGCCACCCGCAGCAGGGGCTCTGAAGCTTTCTTT.

The chain carries TRBV5-1 and TRBJ2-5; D perhaps matches TRBD1 (5 bases). This CDR3 region has 15 residues. The V end was cut by 1 base, the J end by 2 bases, with 12 bases between. Germline values: CDR1 SGHRS, CDR2 YFSETQ. CDR3 protein: CASSLRGMGQETQYF. The CDR3 nucleotides read TGCGCCAGCAGCTTGAGGGGAATGGGGCAAGAGACCCAGTACTTC.

The V gene is TRBV6-4, the J gene TRBJ2-5; no firm D call. CDR3 length: 12 amino acids. CDR1 is MRHNA, CDR2 SNTAGT, per germline. V dropped 5 bases and J dropped 2 bases, with 6 bases sitting between them. In DNA form, the CDR3 reads TGTGCCAGCAGTTCCGATCAAGAGACCCAGTACTTC. Amino acids: CASSSDQETQYF.

This clone was picked up a small number of times. This chain uses TRBV7-2 with TRBJ2-2; no clear D gene. The CDR3 runs to 12 residues. Trimming stripped 5 bases from V and 6 bases from J, with 7 bases between. The germline V gene has CDR1 SGHTA and CDR2 FQGNSA. The CDR3 nucleotides read TGTGCCAGCAGCCAGGTATCCGGGGAGCTGTTTTTT. Protein sequence: CASSQVSGELFF.

This clone was seen only a few times. CDR3 sequence: CAPKGGPGELFF. DNA for the CDR3: TGTGCCCCCAAAGGGGGGCCCGGGGAGCTGTTTTTT. The gene calls are TRBV30 and TRBJ2-2; D tentatively fits TRBD1 or TRBD2 (6 bases each). Trimming removed 8 bases from V and 6 bases from J, with 13 bases in between. CDR3 length: 12 amino acids. In germline, CDR1 is GTSNPN, CDR2 SVGIG (reference sequence).

The V and J genes are TRBV30 and TRBJ2-1; tentative D call: TRBD2 (5 bases). Trimming took 4 bases from V and 6 from J, leaving 13 bases between them. The CDR3 has 13 residues. Per the germline V gene, CDR1 is GTSNPN and CDR2 is SVGIG (reference sequence). CDR3 amino acids: CAWIRDSSNEQFF. CDR3 in DNA: TGTGCCTGGATCCGGGATAGCAGCAATGAGCAGTTCTTC. The variable domain in full, completed from reference TRBV30 and TRBJ2-1, reads SQTIHQWPATLVQPVGSPLSLECTVEGTSNPNLYWYRQAAGRGLQLLFYSVGIGQISSEVPQNLSASRPQDRQFILSSKKLLLSDSGFYLCAWIRDSSNEQFFGPGTRLTVL.

This chain links TRBV28 with TRBJ2-5, with TRBD2 as a possible D gene (6 bases). This CDR3 is 12 amino acids long. The germline V gene encodes CDR1 MDHEN and CDR2 SYDVKM. Trimming cost V 6 bases and J 4 bases, with 9 bases left between them. The CDR3 here is CASREGLETQYF. The CDR3 nucleotides are TGTGCCAGCAGGGAGGGGTTAGAGACCCAGTACTTC.

This clone has just a few counts. The chain is built from TRBV19 and TRBJ2-1; D is unclear. CDR3 length: 14 residues. From germline, CDR1 is LNHDA and CDR2 SQIVND (reference sequence). Trimming left V 3 bases short and J 7 bases short, with 13 bases between. The CDR3 coding sequence is TGTGCCAGTAGTATCAGTGCCAACGAGAATGAGCAGTTCTTC. Amino acid sequence: CASSISANENEQFF.

This clone was seen at least ten times. The rearrangement joins TRBV30 to TRBJ2-5, with 14 bases aligning to TRBD2. CDR1 is GTSNPN and CDR2 is SVGIG in the germline V gene (reference sequence). V dropped 5 bases and J dropped 1; count of bases not matched to a gene: 0. The CDR3 spans 14 residues. This CDR3 reads CAWGTSGSQETQYF. CDR3 coding DNA: TGTGCCTGGGGGACTAGCGGGAGCCAAGAGACCCAGTACTTC. Looking up the rest from reference TRBV30 and TRBJ2-5 gives the full variable domain: SQTIHQWPATLVQPVGSPLSLECTVEGTSNPNLYWYRQAAGRGLQLLFYSVGIGQISSEVPQNLSASRPQDRQFILSSKKLLLSDSGFYLCAWGTSGSQETQYFGPGTRLLVL.

The chain recombines TRBV23-1 with TRBJ1-2; 7 bases line up with TRBD1. TRBV23-1 is an ORF, and what it does is uncertain. The junction had 12 bases not matched to a gene; V was cut back by 6 bases and J by 5 bases. This CDR3 is built from 15 residues. CDR3 protein: CASRPLDRAEYGYTF. CDR3 nucleotides: TGCGCCAGCAGGCCTCTCGACAGGGCGGAGTATGGCTACACCTTC.

V is TRBV5-4 and J is TRBJ2-1; TRBD2 matches at 11 bases. Trimming removed 6 bases from V and 6 bases from J; junction bases left unmatched: 8. The germline gives CDR1 SGHNT, CDR2 YYREEE (reference sequence). The length of the CDR3 is 15 residues. DNA of the CDR3: TGTGCCAGCATCATAGCGGGAGGGCAAATCAATGAGCAGTTCTTC. Amino acid sequence: CASIIAGGQINEQFF.

This clone was picked up a small number of times. The V call is TRBV9, the J call TRBJ2-5, with unresolved D. From germline, CDR1 is SGDLS and CDR2 YYNGEE. This CDR3 region has 14 residues. With 0 bases removed from V and 5 bases from J, the gap between germline ends came to 11 bases. CDR3 DNA: TGTGCCAGCAGCGTAGTAGACCGACTCGAGACCCAGTACTTC. Residues: CASSVVDRLETQYF.